The present entry profiles one TCR beta chain with its context. Its specificity is not known. The data were obtained in a study of OX40 agonist ivuxolimab in advanced cancers. The wider study: Aged about 20 to 85 with a mean of approximately 57 years, they were about 83% male. Overall study results and limits: In the expanded peripheral T cells, antigen specificity was never determined.

Method: immunoSEQ multiplex PCR; TCRdb's copy keeps in-frame clones and lacks some. Of 90,000 or so clones detected, about 93% appear once; the ten largest clones hold 1% to 1.3%. Germline loops: CDR1 LNHDA, CDR2 SQIVND (reference sequence). The CDR3 runs 15 residues. Trimming pared 9 bases from V and 0 bases from J, leaving 17 bases between. The chain combines TRBV19 with TRBJ1-2; D is unclear. The sequenced sample was CD4+ or CD8+ T cells sorted from blood, obtained in a trial of the OX40 agonist ivuxolimab. This clonotype was obtained from an adult with an advanced solid tumor such as melanoma, head and neck, liver or kidney cancer. The CDR3 DNA sequence: TGTGCCAGCCTTCTGGCGGCAGGAGCTAACTATGGCTACACCTTC. This sequence encodes CASLLAAGANYGYTF.